These 12 T cell receptor beta chains came from one sample sequenced in a study of T cell responses to AZD1222 COVID-19 vaccine. Repertoires were generated with immunoSEQ multiplex PCR, while TCRdb's copy carries only in-frame clones and drops some. Of 130,000 to 150,000 clones in the sample, about 92% were seen once. The sequenced sample was peripheral blood, obtained after recovery from COVID-19. These receptors all come from an adult who had recovered from COVID-19.

The chain links TRBV4-1 to TRBJ2-7, with 8 bases that match TRBD2. Germline V lookup: CDR1 MGHRA, CDR2 YSYEKL. The CDR3 contains 18 residues. After removal of 3 bases from V and 6 bases from J, the junction contained 19 bases not matched to a gene. CDR3 coding DNA: TGCGCCAGCAGCCACAATAGTGGTACGAGCGGGAGTAAATCCGAGCAGTACTTC. It yields the protein CASSHNSGTSGSKSEQYF.

The chain couples TRBV28 to TRBJ2-7; D is uncertain. In germline, CDR1 is MDHEN, CDR2 SYDVKM. The CDR3 extends over 15 amino acids. V was shortened by 6 bases and J by 0 bases, with 15 bases between the two germline ends. CDR3 nucleotide sequence: TGTGCCAGCAGCTCGGGTACAACGAGCTCCTACGAGCAGTACTTC. Translating gives CASSSGTTSSYEQYF.

The CDR3 DNA reads TGTGCCAGCAGCCTGAACCACGTAACAGATACGCAGTATTTT. Translated, it gives CASSLNHVTDTQYF. The chain carries TRBV7-3 and TRBJ2-3; the D is unclear. This CDR3 spans 14 amino acids. The V end lost 5 bases, the J end lost 3 bases, and 12 bases lay between the germline ends. The germline V gene has CDR1 SGHTA and CDR2 FQGTGA.

The J gene is TRBJ2-1, the V gene TRBV4-2; 7 bases align to TRBD2. CDR3 length: 18 amino acids. Germline V gene data show CDR1 as LGHNA and CDR2 as YNFKEQ. V gave up 3 bases and J gave up 7 bases; unmatched junction bases: 18. The CDR3, as DNA: TGTGCCAGCAGCCAGGCTTCATCGAGACTAGCTGAGAGAAATGAGCAGTTCTTC. It yields the protein CASSQASSRLAERNEQFF.

The chain uses TRBV28 and TRBJ2-1; D may match TRBD1 or TRBD2 (5 bases each). The germline V and J ends were trimmed by 10 bases and 5 bases, with 12 bases remaining between them. The V gene's germline CDR1 is MDHEN and CDR2 SYDVKM. The CDR3 contains 12 residues. CDR3 DNA: TGTGCCATCCGGGGCCTCCACAATGAGCAGTTCTTC. Amino acids: CAIRGLHNEQFF.

As regards this clone: One junction end disagrees with the germline gene, perhaps due to a read error. The chain is built from TRBV2 and TRBJ1-2; tentative D call: TRBD1 (5 bases). This CDR3 comprises 13 residues. Per the germline V gene, CDR1 is SNHLY and CDR2 is FYNNEI. In DNA form, the CDR3 reads TGTGCCAGCAGGGGGACGGCACTAGGTTATTTCTCCTTC. Protein: CASRGTALGYFSF.

The genes are TRBV19 and TRBJ1-5; tentatively, D is TRBD1 (6 bases). The CDR3 consists of 17 residues. The ends were cut back, 5 bases at V and 7 bases at J, with 24 bases in the middle. The germline gives CDR1 LNHDA, CDR2 SQIVND (reference sequence). The CDR3, as DNA: TGTGCCAGTAGTTCAAACCCTACAGGGCTGGCAGGACAGCCCCAGCATTTT. The encoded protein is CASSSNPTGLAGQPQHF.

V usage is TRBV5-1 and J usage is TRBJ2-7; maybe TRBD1 (5 bases). This CDR3 region has 15 residues. Germline lookup yields CDR1 SGHRS and CDR2 YFSETQ. Deletions cut 0 bases from V and 7 bases from J, with 17 bases between. DNA of the CDR3: TGCGCCAGCAGCTTGGCTCCAGGGAATTCGGTGGAGCAGTACTTC. Translating gives CASSLAPGNSVEQYF.

The V gene is TRBV19, the J gene TRBJ2-7; possibly TRBD1 for D (6 bases). Trimming took off 3 bases at V and 3 bases at J, with 9 bases between the two ends. The CDR3 covers 13 residues. Germline loops: CDR1 LNHDA, CDR2 SQIVND (reference sequence). In DNA form, the CDR3 reads TGTGCCAGTAGTATGGGGGCCGTCTACGAGCAGTACTTC. Its translation is CASSMGAVYEQYF.

V is TRBV6-6 and J is TRBJ2-7, with TRBD2 as a possible D gene (6 bases). V was clipped by 5 bases and J by 3 bases, with 17 bases between them. In germline, CDR1 is MNHNY, CDR2 SVGAGI (reference sequence). CDR3 length: 15 amino acids. CDR3 nucleotides: TGTGCCAGCAGTAATCCGGGAGAGAAAGTCTACGAGCAGTACTTC. Its protein product is CASSNPGEKVYEQYF.

The V call is TRBV9, the J call TRBJ2-2; the match to TRBD2 covers 14 bases. The length of the CDR3 is 19 residues. Germline V gene data show CDR1 as SGDLS and CDR2 as YYNGEE. V shed 1 base and J 6 bases; nucleotides not matched to a gene: 11. The CDR3 sequence: CASSVLPGLAGEGPGELFF. The CDR3 DNA reads as TGTGCCAGCAGCGTACTCCCGGGACTAGCGGGAGAAGGGCCCGGGGAGCTGTTTTTT. The variable domain in full, with the rest retrieved from reference TRBV9 and TRBJ2-2, is DSGVTQTPKHLITATGQRVTLRCSPRSGDLSVYWYQQSLDQGLQFLIQYYNGEERAKGNILERFSAQQFPDLHSELNLSSLELGDSALYFCASSVLPGLAGEGPGELFFGEGSRLTVL.

This chain uses TRBV2 with TRBJ1-2; 10 positions match TRBD1. CDR3 length: 16 amino acids. V lost 7 bases and J lost 4; bases outside the gene matches: 12. From germline, CDR1 is SNHLY and CDR2 FYNNEI. The CDR3 region is CASTQGWDRGPYGYTF. CDR3 DNA sequence: TGTGCCAGCACCCAGGGCTGGGACAGGGGTCCCTATGGCTACACCTTC.